Below are 18 T cell receptor beta chains sequenced from a single sample in a study of early T cells in non-severe SARS-CoV-2 infection. From the 5' RACE reads, TCRdb called clonotypes with MiXCR, one entry per CDR3 protein. This repertoire shows about 80,000 distinct CDR3 sequences, roughly 12% found once; its top ten account for about a sixth. The specimen comprised whole blood, sampled at baseline. All receptors derive from an adult who was a healthcare worker with PCR-confirmed SARS-CoV-2 infection or an uninfected control (not recorded which). The donor label of this sample is uncertain.

The V call is TRBV11-2, the J call TRBJ2-1; D may be TRBD1 (5 bases). This CDR3 is 13 amino acids long. CDR1 and CDR2 from the germline V gene are SGHAT and FQNNGV. Trimming pared 5 bases from V and 6 bases from J, leaving 11 bases between. This CDR3 is CASSPSRVNEQFF. Here the CDR3 DNA reads TGTGCCAGCAGCCCAAGCAGGGTCAATGAGCAGTTCTTC.

This chain uses TRBV6-2 or TRBV6-3 with TRBJ2-5; maybe TRBD2 (5 bases). Germline V gives CDR1 MNHEY, CDR2 SVGEGT. Trimming shortened V by 5 bases and J by 2 bases, and 9 bases separated the two germline ends. CDR3 length: 13 amino acids. The CDR3 sequence: CASSLRGQETQYF. In DNA, the CDR3 is TGTGCCAGCAGTCTCCGCGGGCAAGAGACCCAGTACTTC.

There are many counts of this clonotype. The rearrangement joins TRBV6-2 or TRBV6-3 to TRBJ2-7; D uncertain. V shed 5 bases and J shed 3 bases, with 5 bases lying between them. The CDR3 extends over 11 amino acids. Germline V CDR1 and CDR2: MNHEY, SVGEGT. The CDR3 loop is CASSGNYEQYF. DNA for the CDR3: TGTGCCAGCAGTGGCAACTACGAGCAGTACTTC.

This clonotype has just a few counts. The rearrangement joins TRBV9 to TRBJ2-3; 8 bases are shared with TRBD1. The CDR3 covers 15 residues. The ends lost 0 bases at V and 1 base at J; junction bases unmatched: 1. CDR1 and CDR2 (germline): SGDLS, YYNGEE. The CDR3 DNA reads TGTGCCAGCAGCGTAGAACAGGGGGGCACAGATACGCAGTATTTT. Residues: CASSVEQGGTDTQYF.

This clonotype has just a few counts. The CDR3 bases are TGTGCCAGCAGCTTAGGATGGGGACAGCAAGAGACCCAGTACTTC. This gives the protein CASSLGWGQQETQYF. The rearrangement uses TRBV7-6 and TRBJ2-5; 7 bases line up with TRBD1. This CDR3 is 15 amino acids long. Trimming cost V 1 base and J 2 bases; bases outside gene matches: 4. Germline V CDR1 and CDR2: SGHVS, FNYEAQ.

This clonotype has a handful of counts. The genes are TRBV19 and TRBJ2-1; D unresolved. This CDR3 comprises 13 residues. CDR1 LNHDA and CDR2 SQIVND come from the germline V gene (reference sequence). V was clipped by 5 bases and J by 6 bases, with 11 bases between them. The CDR3 DNA sequence: TGTGCCAGTAGTGTCGACCTCTTCAATGAGCAGTTCTTC. Protein product: CASSVDLFNEQFF.

This clonotype was found a few times. The genes are TRBV7-3 and TRBJ2-3; D uncertain. V was cut by 5 bases and J by 5 bases, with 17 bases left in between. Looked up from germline, CDR1 is SGHTA and CDR2 is FQGTGA. CDR3 length: 15 residues. The CDR3 nucleotides are TGTGCCAGCAGCCCACTCGGTTCGCCGGGAGATACGCAGTATTTT. Translation gives CASSPLGSPGDTQYF. Together with reference TRBV7-3 and TRBJ2-3, the CDR3 gives the full variable domain: GAGVSQTPSNKVTEKGKYVELRCDPISGHTALYWYRQSLGQGPEFLIYFQGTGAADDSGLPNDRFFAVRPEGSVSTLKIQRTERGDSAVYLCASSPLGSPGDTQYFGPGTRLTVL.

The chain carries TRBV12-3 or TRBV12-4 and TRBJ2-4, with 9 bases lining up with TRBD2. This CDR3 has 13 residues. V lost 6 bases to trimming and J lost 6 bases; unmatched junction nucleotides: 3. The CDR3 reads CASRIAGVNIQYF. DNA for the CDR3: TGTGCCAGCAGGATAGCGGGAGTAAACATTCAGTACTTC.

A few counts support this clonotype. The chain employs TRBV6-5 and TRBJ1-2; D is undetermined. Germline lookup yields CDR1 MNHEY and CDR2 SVGAGI. CDR3 length: 14 amino acids. Between the trimmed V and J ends, which lost 7 bases and 0 bases, there was a span of 12 bases. Here the CDR3 reads CASIGSRANYGYTF. CDR3 DNA sequence: TGTGCCAGCATTGGGAGTAGAGCTAACTATGGCTACACCTTC.

This clonotype occurred a few times. The chain has TRBV6-2 or TRBV6-3 and TRBJ2-3, with 10 bases aligning to TRBD2. Germline CDR1 is MNHEY and CDR2 is SVGEGT. With 2 bases clipped from V and 2 bases from J, the junction kept 10 bases outside the gene matches. The CDR3 runs 18 residues. The CDR3 bases are TGTGCCAGCAGTTACCCTTATTCTCTAGCGGGAGACACAGATACGCAGTATTTT. Translation gives CASSYPYSLAGDTDTQYF.

This clonotype appeared a few times. The chain couples TRBV9 to TRBJ1-2; 8 nucleotides line up with TRBD1. V lost 2 bases and J lost 6; bases outside the gene matches: 3. The CDR3 runs to 13 residues. Germline V CDR1 and CDR2: SGDLS, YYNGEE. This CDR3 reads CASSVRGQNGYTF. CDR3 in DNA: TGTGCCAGCAGCGTCAGGGGGCAAAATGGCTACACCTTC.

The chain couples TRBV12-5 to TRBJ2-3; D ambiguous. V was clipped by 1 base and J by 3 bases, with 5 bases between them. Germline CDR1 LGHNT, CDR2 FRNRAP. This CDR3 region has 13 residues. The CDR3 DNA reads as TGTGCTAGTGGTTTGGCGAGAACAGATACGCAGTATTTT. Translating it yields CASGLARTDTQYF.

This clonotype was observed a few times. The gene calls are TRBV5-1 and TRBJ2-7; no clear D gene. Germline CDR1 and CDR2: SGHRS and YFSETQ. The CDR3 totals 14 residues. Trimming left V 2 bases short and J 4 bases short, with 13 bases between. The DNA for the CDR3 is TGCGCCAGCAGCTTTCGCCTAGATGGGTACGAGCAGTACTTC. Protein sequence: CASSFRLDGYEQYF.

This clonotype was seen a few times. This chain links TRBV6-2 or TRBV6-3 with TRBJ2-5; TRBD1 or TRBD2 may be the D gene (5 bases each). The CDR3 covers 14 residues. CDR1 and CDR2 (germline): MNHEY, SVGEGT. With 4 bases removed from V and 2 bases from J, the gap between germline ends came to 11 bases. The chain's CDR3 is CASSSRDPQETQYF. The CDR3 region has the DNA TGTGCCAGCAGTTCACGGGACCCGCAAGAGACCCAGTACTTC.

The chain couples TRBV25-1 to TRBJ2-1; TRBD1 matches 7 bases. Trimming removed 5 bases from V and 2 bases from J; junction bases left unmatched: 9. In germline, CDR1 is MGHDK, CDR2 SYGVNS. This CDR3 is built from 16 residues. The CDR3 spells CASSQKGASPYNEQFF. CDR3 bases: TGTGCCAGCAGTCAAAAGGGGGCTAGCCCCTACAATGAGCAGTTCTTC.

This clonotype was found many times. The rearrangement joins TRBV4-2 to TRBJ1-1; tentative D call: TRBD1 (5 bases). Trimming pared 1 base from V and 2 bases from J, leaving 17 bases between. Germline V gene lookup returns CDR1 LGHNA and CDR2 YNFKEQ. The CDR3 is made up of 17 amino acids. The CDR3 here is CASSQVRFRGDNTEAFF. In DNA, the CDR3 is TGTGCCAGCAGCCAAGTTCGGTTCCGAGGGGACAACACTGAAGCTTTCTTT.

The J gene is TRBJ1-4, the V gene TRBV6-6; D gene uncertain. Between the trimmed V and J ends, which lost 0 bases and 3 bases, there was a span of 5 bases. CDR1 MNHNY and CDR2 SVGAGI come from the germline V gene (reference sequence). The CDR3 covers 14 residues. CDR3 nucleotides: TGTGCCAGCAGTTACTCGGGGTCTAATGAAAAACTGTTTTTT. Amino acids: CASSYSGSNEKLFF.

This clonotype came up a few times. CDR3 DNA sequence: TGTGCCAGCGACAGGAACTATGGCTACACCTTC. This gives the protein CASDRNYGYTF. This chain links TRBV30 with TRBJ1-2; perhaps TRBD1 as D (6 bases). This CDR3 has 11 amino acids. The germline CDR1 and CDR2 sequences are GTSNPN and SVGIG (reference sequence). Trimming cost V 8 bases and J 2 bases, with 9 bases left between them.